This TCR beta chain was retrieved from a study of cytomegalovirus exposure and HLA in healthy donors. Germline lookup yields CDR1 MDHEN and CDR2 SYDVKM. The CDR3 is 15 amino acids. V lost 7 bases and J lost 5, with 21 bases in between. The table came from immunoSEQ multiplex PCR; TCRdb's copy has only in-frame clones and leaves some out. The table shows 110,000 or so clones, with approximately 90% occurring only once. A word on this clone: No antigen is known for it.

Overall study results and limits: That first-cohort TCR clusters tended to co-occur in the roughly 120 validation repertoires was found in a later analysis. The listing of 150 or so TCR beta chains classed them as cytomegalovirus-associated.

This receptor was identified in a man younger than 35 in good health and CMV-seropositive. V gene TRBV28 combines with J gene TRBJ2-7; D may be TRBD1 (7 bases). Sequenced: PBMCs. This CDR3 reads CASTQPGGGSNEQYF. The CDR3 DNA is TGTGCCAGCACCCAGCCAGGAGGGGGCTCTAACGAGCAGTACTTC.